This TCR beta chain was captured by sequencing in a study of long-term antiretroviral therapy in people with HIV (dated by TCRdb to between 2020 and 2023). Regarding the complete study: Collection of the earliest samples took place about a decade ahead of the 2015 WHO recommendation for immediate ART, at a time when ART was typically delayed until CD4 counts fell. Whether ART initiation and durable HIV suppression were associated with changes in peripheral blood TRB repertoire composition and diversity was tested in a retrospective serial study. The cohort contributed about 190 cryopreserved PBMC samples from fewer than 35 adults with confirmed HIV infection, collected serially over a mean of around six years (range 1-12). About 40% of the roughly 30 participants with HIV were female. No cross-contamination during QIAcube processing turned up in test extractions that ran a monoclonal T-cell line alongside 30 or so polyclonal samples. Results and caveats for the whole study, not just this receptor: CDR3 length ranges in HIV repertoires were narrower than in controls, and network structure suggested an antigen-experienced repertoire with only a slight naive shift after ART. Starting ART was linked to a significant rise in TRB diversity, yet even with long-term ART the diversity remained significantly lower than in transplant donor controls. The samples span the years 2004 to 2017, and the ART regimens used may be less effective than current regimens. Because cell numbers in pre-ART samples were limited, unsorted PBMC were profiled instead of sorted CD4+ and CD8+ T cells. At every time point, the repertoire was dominated by expanded TRB clones first identified before ART initiation, although this dominance fluctuated and, in many PLHIV, declined after ART. Inferences about post-ART repertoire changes are limited because no data were available on ART adherence, viral resistance or therapy changes. Owing to limited PBMC availability, only the TCR beta chain was sequenced, without alpha chain pairing.

To be included, a participant needed at least one PBMC sample from before ART initiation plus at least two post-ART samples. Every participant with HIV received treatment in the United States of America. Before DNA extraction, cryopreserved samples containing about 1-10 million PBMC were thawed and washed. At the time of the earliest PBMC sample, participants with HIV were aged between about 20 and 54 years. PBMC samples were contributed by each participant from 1-4 timepoints before ART initiation and 2-8 timepoints after ART initiation, with a median of 7 samples. Serial HIV viral load, CD4+ T-cell count, ART history and demographic data were obtained for every participant. Genomic DNA was extracted from unsorted PBMC with a Qiagen kit on a QIAcube, processed in batches of 12 samples. The immunoSEQ hsTCRB v3.0 assay was used at survey level resolution to sequence the TRB variable region. The target sequencing depth for TRB was about 40,000-50,000 T-cell genomes per sample. Pooled TRB libraries were sequenced on an Illumina MiSeq with a v3 150-cycle kit. The published analysis was carried out like this. Repertoire analysis was performed in R inside a reproducible Nextflow workflow that covered QC, data transformation and analysis. LymphoSeq2, an R package for exploring AIRR-Seq data, was used to implement the custom analyses. Several samples that produced fewer than 5000 total TRB sequences were removed, so approximately 170 HIV repertoires were analyzed. Among the roughly 190 retained HIV repertoires, some 60 were collected before ART initiation and 129 were collected after ART initiation. Repertoires were downsampled to 5000 TRB nucleotide sequences, and summary statistics were averaged over 100 downsampling iterations. Only TRB sequences with CDR3 regions of at least seven amino acids were retained for analysis. Diversity was measured with a Shannon entropy-derived clonality score and the Gini coefficient. In the repertoire networks, any two of the top 5000 CDR3 amino acid sequences were connected whenever the two sequences differed by an edit distance of one. GLIPH2 predicted antigen specificity groups and MHC restriction for TRB CDR3 amino acid sequences. To flag known associations with CMV, EBV, HIV or tissue antigens, CDR3 amino acid sequences were compared against VDJdb and McPAS-TCR. Pre-ART, post-ART and control groups were compared with Wilcoxon signed-rank tests and Holm-Bonferroni correction. Entries here come from immuneACCESS through TCRdb and include only in-frame sequences with V and J called. Some clones fail to appear in such tables; in the studies checked, an unresolved V gene covers under half of the shortfall, and the cause of the remainder is unknown. Clonal size and the V and J genes are those of that table, whereas D and trimming came from the DNA. Within this sample are 25,000 to 35,000 clones, with about 94% of them counted one time only. The ten largest clonotypes hold around 6.4% of the sample.

The germline V gene specifies SQVTM as CDR1 and ANQGSEA as CDR2. V gives up 5 bases and J gives up 8 bases, and the segment between their germline ends measures 10 bases. Including the terminal cysteine and phenylalanine, the CDR3 comprises 11 residues. The entry retains the CDR3 DNA only, 33 bases that are in frame from base 1. This clone was found once. Its target antigen remains unknown. Per-base qualities were not stored, and no clone one base away is much larger. The chain is assembled from TRBV29-1 and TRBJ2-1, with TRBD1 perhaps the D gene, on 6 matching bases. This clonotype was obtained from a woman in her thirties or forties with HIV. The source material was unsorted PBMCs, sampled about 6.5 years after starting antiretroviral therapy. At the DNA level, the sequence is TGCAGCGTTCCCAGGGGCGATGAGCAGTTCTTC. Translation gives CSVPRGDEQFF.